This TCR beta chain originates from a study of blood T cells in healthy people across ages. Study-level points and caveats: Getting older went along with TCR beta diversity per million T cells dropping roughly linearly. Investigators treated diversity estimates from one million T cells as underestimates.

Researchers collected approximately 9.5 milliliters of peripheral blood from every single donor. A sample-barcoded 5' primer and a J-beta primer mix were used in a second PCR of about 6 to 11 cycles. TCRdb re-derived calls from the 5' RACE reads in MiXCR, one entry per CDR3 protein. Among 580,000 or so distinct CDR3 sequences, 45% to 55% were seen once, and the ten largest hold around 25%. Details on this clonotype: Its matching antigen is unknown.

The V segment lost 1 base and the J segment 1 base; nucleotides outside the gene matches: 4. Germline lookup yields CDR1 SGHVS and CDR2 FNYEAQ. This CDR3 region has 16 residues. This receptor was obtained from a man older than 75 in good health. Sequenced: blood. The chain combines TRBV7-6 with TRBJ2-1, with 7 bases fitting TRBD1. CDR3 amino acids: CASSLGDSPSYNEQFF. In DNA, the CDR3 is TGTGCCAGCAGCTTAGGGGACAGCCCATCCTACAATGAGCAGTTCTTC.